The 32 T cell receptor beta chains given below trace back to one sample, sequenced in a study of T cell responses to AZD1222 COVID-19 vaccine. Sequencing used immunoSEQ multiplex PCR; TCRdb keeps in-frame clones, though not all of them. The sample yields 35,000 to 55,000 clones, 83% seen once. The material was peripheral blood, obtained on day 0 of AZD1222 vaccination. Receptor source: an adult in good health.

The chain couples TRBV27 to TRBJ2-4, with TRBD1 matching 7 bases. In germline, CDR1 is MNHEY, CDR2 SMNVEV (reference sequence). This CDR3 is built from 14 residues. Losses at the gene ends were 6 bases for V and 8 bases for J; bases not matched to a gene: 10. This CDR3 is CASRVTGNGDIQYF. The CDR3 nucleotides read TGTGCCAGCAGGGTGACAGGGAACGGTGACATTCAGTACTTC.

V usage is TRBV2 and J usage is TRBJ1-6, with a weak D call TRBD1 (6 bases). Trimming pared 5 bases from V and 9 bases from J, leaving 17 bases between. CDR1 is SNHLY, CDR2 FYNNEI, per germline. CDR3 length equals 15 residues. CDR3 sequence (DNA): TGTGCCAGCAGTTATACAGGGAGAGCGAGTTCACCCCTCCACTTT. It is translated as CASSYTGRASSPLHF.

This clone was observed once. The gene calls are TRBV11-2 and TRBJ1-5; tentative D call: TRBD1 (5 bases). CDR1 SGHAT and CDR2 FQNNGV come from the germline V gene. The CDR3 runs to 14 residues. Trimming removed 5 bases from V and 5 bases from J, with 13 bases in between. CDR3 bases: TGTGCCAGCAGCCGCCTGGGACGGGATCAGCCCCAGCATTTT. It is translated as CASSRLGRDQPQHF.

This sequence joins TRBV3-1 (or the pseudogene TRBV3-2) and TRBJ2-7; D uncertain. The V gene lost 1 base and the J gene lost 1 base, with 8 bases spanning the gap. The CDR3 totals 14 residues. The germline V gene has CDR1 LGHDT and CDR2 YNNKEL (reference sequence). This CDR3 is CASSQGVSSYEQYF. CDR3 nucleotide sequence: TGTGCCAGCAGCCAAGGGGTTTCGTCCTACGAGCAGTACTTC.

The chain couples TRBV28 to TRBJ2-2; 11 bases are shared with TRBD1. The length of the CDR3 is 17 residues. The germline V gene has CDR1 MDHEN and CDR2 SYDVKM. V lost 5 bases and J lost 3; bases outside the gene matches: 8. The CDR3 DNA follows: TGTGCCAGCAGTGGTGTAGGACAGGGGGCGTACACCGGGGAGCTGTTTTTT. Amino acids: CASSGVGQGAYTGELFF.

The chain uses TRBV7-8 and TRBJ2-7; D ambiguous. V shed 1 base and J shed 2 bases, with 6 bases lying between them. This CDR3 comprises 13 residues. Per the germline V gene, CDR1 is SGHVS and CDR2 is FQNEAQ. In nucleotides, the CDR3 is TGTGCCAGCAGCTTAGAGGCTACCTACGAGCAGTACTTC. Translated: CASSLEATYEQYF.

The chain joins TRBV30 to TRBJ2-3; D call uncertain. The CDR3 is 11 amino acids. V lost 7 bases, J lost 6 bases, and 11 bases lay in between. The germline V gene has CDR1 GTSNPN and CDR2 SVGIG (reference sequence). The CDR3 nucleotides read TGTGCCTCCGAGTACCCTGATACGCAGTATTTT. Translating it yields CASEYPDTQYF.

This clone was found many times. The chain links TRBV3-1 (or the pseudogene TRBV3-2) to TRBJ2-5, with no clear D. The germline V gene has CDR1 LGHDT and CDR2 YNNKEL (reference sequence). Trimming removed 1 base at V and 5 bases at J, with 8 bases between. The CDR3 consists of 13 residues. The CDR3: CASSQGLPETQYF. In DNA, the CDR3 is TGTGCCAGCAGCCAAGGACTCCCTGAGACCCAGTACTTC.

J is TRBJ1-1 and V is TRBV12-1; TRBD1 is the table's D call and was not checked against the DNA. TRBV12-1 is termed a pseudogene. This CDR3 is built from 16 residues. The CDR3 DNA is TGTGCCAGCAGCCCTTTTTACGGGGACAGGAACACTGAAGCTTTCTTT. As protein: CASSPFYGDRNTEAFF.

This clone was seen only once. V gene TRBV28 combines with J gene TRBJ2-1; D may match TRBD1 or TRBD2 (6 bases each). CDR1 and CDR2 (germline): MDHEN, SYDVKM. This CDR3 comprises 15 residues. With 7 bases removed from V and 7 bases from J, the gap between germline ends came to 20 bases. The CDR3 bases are TGTGCCAGCACCGAAGGGGGGCAAGGTTCGAATGAGCAGTTCTTC. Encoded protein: CASTEGGQGSNEQFF.

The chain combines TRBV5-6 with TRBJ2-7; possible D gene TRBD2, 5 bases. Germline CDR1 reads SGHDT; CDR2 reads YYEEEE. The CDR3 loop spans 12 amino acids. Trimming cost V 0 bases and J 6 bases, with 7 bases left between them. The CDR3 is CASSLGGFEQYF. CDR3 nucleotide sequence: TGTGCCAGCAGCTTGGGAGGGTTCGAGCAGTACTTC.

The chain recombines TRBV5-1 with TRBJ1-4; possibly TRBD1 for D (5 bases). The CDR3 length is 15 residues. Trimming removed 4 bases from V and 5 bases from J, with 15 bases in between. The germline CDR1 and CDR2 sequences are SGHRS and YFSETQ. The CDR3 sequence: CASSGLTGNNEKLFF. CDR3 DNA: TGCGCCAGCAGCGGACTCACAGGAAACAATGAAAAACTGTTTTTT.

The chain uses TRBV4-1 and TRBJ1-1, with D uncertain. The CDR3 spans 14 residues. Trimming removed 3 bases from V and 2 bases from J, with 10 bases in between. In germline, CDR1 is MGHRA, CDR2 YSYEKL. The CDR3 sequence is CASSQGIPNTEAFF. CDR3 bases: TGCGCCAGCAGCCAGGGGATTCCCAACACTGAAGCTTTCTTT.

The CDR3 loop is CAFLAGAGETQYF. CDR3 nucleotides: TGTGCCTTCCTAGCGGGGGCGGGAGAGACCCAGTACTTC. This sequence joins TRBV30 and TRBJ2-5, with 10 bases matching TRBD2. V lost 7 bases to trimming and J lost 4 bases; unmatched junction nucleotides: 6. Per the germline V gene, CDR1 is GTSNPN and CDR2 is SVGIG (reference sequence). CDR3 length: 13 amino acids.

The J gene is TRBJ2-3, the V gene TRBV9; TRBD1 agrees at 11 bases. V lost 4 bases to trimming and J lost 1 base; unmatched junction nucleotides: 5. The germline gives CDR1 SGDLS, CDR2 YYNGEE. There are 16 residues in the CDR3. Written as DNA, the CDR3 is TGTGCCAGCAGCCCCCGGACAGGGGGCGGCACAGATACGCAGTATTTT. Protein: CASSPRTGGGTDTQYF.

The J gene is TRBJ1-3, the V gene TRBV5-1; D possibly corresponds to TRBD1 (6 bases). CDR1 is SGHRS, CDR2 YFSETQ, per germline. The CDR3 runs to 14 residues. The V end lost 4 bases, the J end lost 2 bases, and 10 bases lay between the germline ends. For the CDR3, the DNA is TGCGCCAGCAGCCAAGGGGGAGCTGGAAACACCATATATTTT. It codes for CASSQGGAGNTIYF.

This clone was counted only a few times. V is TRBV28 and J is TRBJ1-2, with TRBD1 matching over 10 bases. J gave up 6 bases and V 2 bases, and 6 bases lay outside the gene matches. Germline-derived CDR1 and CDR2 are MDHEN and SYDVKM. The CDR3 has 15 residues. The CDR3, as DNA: TGTGCCAGCAGTTTAAGCTCGGGACAGGGGAATGGCTACACCTTC. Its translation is CASSLSSGQGNGYTF.

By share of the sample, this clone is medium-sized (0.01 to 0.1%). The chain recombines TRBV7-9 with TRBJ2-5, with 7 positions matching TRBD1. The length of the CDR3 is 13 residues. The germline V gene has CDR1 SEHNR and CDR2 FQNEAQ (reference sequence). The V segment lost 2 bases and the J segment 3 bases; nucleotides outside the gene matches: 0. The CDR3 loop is CASSLTGEETQYF. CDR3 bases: TGTGCCAGCAGCTTAACAGGGGAAGAGACCCAGTACTTC.

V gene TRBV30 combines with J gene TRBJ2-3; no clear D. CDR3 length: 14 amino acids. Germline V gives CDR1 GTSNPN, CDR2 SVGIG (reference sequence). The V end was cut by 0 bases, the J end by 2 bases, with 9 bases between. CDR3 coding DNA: TGTGCCTGGAGTGTCGGACCAACCACAGATACGCAGTATTTT. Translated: CAWSVGPTTDTQYF.

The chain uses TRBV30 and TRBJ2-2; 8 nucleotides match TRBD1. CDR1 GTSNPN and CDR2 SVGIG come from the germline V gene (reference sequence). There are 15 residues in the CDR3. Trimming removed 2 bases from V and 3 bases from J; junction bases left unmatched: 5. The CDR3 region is CAWSQGASDTGELFF. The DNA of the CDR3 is TGTGCCTGGAGTCAGGGGGCGTCGGACACCGGGGAGCTGTTTTTT.

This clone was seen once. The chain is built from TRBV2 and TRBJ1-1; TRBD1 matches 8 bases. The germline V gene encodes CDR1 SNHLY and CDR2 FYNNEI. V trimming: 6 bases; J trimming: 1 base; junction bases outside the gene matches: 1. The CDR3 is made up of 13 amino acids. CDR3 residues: CASRDRANTEAFF. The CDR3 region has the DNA TGTGCCAGCAGGGACAGGGCGAACACTGAAGCTTTCTTT.

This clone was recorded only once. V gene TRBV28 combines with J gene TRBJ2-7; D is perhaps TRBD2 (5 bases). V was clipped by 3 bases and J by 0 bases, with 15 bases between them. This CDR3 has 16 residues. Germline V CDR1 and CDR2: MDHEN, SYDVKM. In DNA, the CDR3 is TGTGCCAGCAGTTTTAACGTTCCAGCGGCCTCCTACGAGCAGTACTTC. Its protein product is CASSFNVPAASYEQYF.

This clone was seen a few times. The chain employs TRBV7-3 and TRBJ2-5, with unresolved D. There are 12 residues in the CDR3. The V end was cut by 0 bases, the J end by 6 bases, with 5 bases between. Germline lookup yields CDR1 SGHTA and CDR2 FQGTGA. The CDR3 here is CASSLTEQTQYF. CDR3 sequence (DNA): TGTGCCAGCAGCTTAACCGAACAGACCCAGTACTTC.

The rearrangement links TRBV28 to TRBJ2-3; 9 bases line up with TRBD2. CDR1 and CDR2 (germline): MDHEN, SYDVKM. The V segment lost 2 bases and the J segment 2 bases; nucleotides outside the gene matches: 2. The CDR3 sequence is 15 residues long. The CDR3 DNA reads TGTGCCAGCAGTTTACTAGCGGGGCTCACAGATACGCAGTATTTT. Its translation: CASSLLAGLTDTQYF.

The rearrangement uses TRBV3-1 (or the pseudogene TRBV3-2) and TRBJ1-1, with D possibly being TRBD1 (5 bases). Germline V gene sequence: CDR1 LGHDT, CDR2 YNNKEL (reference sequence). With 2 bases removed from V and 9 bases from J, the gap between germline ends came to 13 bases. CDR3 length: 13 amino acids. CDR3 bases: TGTGCCAGCAGCCAAACCGGGGGAAAAAAAGCTTTCTTT. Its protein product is CASSQTGGKKAFF.

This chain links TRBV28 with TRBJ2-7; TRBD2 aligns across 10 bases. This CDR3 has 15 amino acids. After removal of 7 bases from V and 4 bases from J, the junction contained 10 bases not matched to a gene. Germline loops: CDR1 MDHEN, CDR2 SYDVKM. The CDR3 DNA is TGTGCCAGCAATACCTGGCTAGCGGGAGTGTACGAGCAGTACTTC. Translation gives CASNTWLAGVYEQYF.

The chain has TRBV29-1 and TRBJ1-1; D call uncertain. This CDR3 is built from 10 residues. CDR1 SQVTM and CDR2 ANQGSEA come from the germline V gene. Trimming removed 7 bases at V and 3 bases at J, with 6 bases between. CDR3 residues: CSARDTEAFF. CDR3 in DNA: TGCAGCGCTAGGGACACTGAAGCTTTCTTT.

DNA of the CDR3: TGTGCCACTTCGATCAGGGGCATTGGAAACACCATATATTTT. This gives the protein CATSIRGIGNTIYF. The V call is TRBV4-2, the J call TRBJ1-3; possible D gene TRBD1, 6 bases. Germline V gives CDR1 LGHNA, CDR2 YNFKEQ. Trimming stripped 10 bases from V and 3 bases from J, with 16 bases between. The CDR3 spans 14 residues.

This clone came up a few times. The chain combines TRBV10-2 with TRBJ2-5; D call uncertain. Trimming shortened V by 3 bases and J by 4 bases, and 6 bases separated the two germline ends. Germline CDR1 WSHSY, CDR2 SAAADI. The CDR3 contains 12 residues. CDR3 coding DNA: TGCGCCAGCAGTGATGGGGTAGAGACCCAGTACTTC. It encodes CASSDGVETQYF.

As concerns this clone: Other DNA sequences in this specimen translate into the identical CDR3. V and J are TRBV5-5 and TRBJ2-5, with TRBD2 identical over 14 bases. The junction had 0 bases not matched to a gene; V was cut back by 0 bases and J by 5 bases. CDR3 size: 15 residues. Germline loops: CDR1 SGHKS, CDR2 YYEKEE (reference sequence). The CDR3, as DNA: TGTGCCAGCAGCTTGGGACTAGCGGGAGGGGAGACCCAGTACTTC. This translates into CASSLGLAGGETQYF.

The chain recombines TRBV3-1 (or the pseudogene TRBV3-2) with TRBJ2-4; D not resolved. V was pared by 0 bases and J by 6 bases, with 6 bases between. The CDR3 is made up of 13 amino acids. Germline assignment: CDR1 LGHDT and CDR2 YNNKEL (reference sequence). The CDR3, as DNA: TGTGCCAGCAGCCAAGAGGCGACAAACATTCAGTACTTC. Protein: CASSQEATNIQYF.

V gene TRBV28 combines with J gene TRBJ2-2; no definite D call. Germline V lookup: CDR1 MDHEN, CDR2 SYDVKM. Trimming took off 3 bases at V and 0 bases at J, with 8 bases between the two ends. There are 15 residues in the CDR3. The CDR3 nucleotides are TGTGCCAGCAGTTTTGGGTACCCGAACACCGGGGAGCTGTTTTTT. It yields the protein CASSFGYPNTGELFF. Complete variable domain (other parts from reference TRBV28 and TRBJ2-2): DVKVTQSSRYLVKRTGEKVFLECVQDMDHENMFWYRQDPGLGLRLIYFSYDVKMKEKGDIPEGYSVSREKKERFSLILESASTNQTSMYLCASSFGYPNTGELFFGEGSRLTVL.